These 21 T cell receptor beta chains were all obtained from the same sample, sequenced in a study of CD8 T cells in Susac syndrome. Random hexamers primed reverse transcription of roughly 0.5 to 1 ug RNA. TCRdb ran MiXCR on the immunoSEQ multiplex PCR reads and lists one entry per CDR3 protein. The repertoire holds about 66,000 distinct CDR3 sequences, with just under 95% as singletons. The sample taken for sequencing was CD8+ T cells from PBMCs. These receptors originate from a human donor with multiple sclerosis.

This chain joins TRBV30 and TRBJ1-1; D unclear. Trimming stripped 7 bases from V and 1 base from J, with 7 bases between. The CDR3 spans 11 residues. The germline V gene has CDR1 GTSNPN and CDR2 SVGIG (reference sequence). CDR3 loop: CAFRRNTEAFF. The CDR3 DNA follows: TGTGCCTTCCGGAGGAACACTGAAGCTTTCTTT.

The V call is TRBV12-3 or TRBV12-4, the J call TRBJ2-1; D not resolved. The CDR3 spans 12 residues. Deletions cut 2 bases from V and 6 bases from J, with 5 bases between. Here the CDR3 DNA reads TGTGCCAGCAGTTTAAGTCCCAATGAGCAGTTCTTC. It is translated as CASSLSPNEQFF.

V is TRBV27 and J is TRBJ1-5, with D possibly being TRBD1 (5 bases). Germline V CDR1 and CDR2: MNHEY, SMNVEV (reference sequence). Trimming removed 9 bases from V and 8 bases from J, with 14 bases in between. This CDR3 is 12 amino acids long. CDR3 protein: CASWGPGKPQHF. CDR3 DNA: TGTGCCAGTTGGGGACCAGGGAAGCCCCAGCATTTT.

The V call is TRBV4-3, the J call TRBJ1-2; D gene unclear. The CDR3 is 13 amino acids. V dropped 7 bases and J dropped 0 bases, with 9 bases sitting between them. Per the germline V gene, CDR1 is LGHNA and CDR2 is YSLEER. This CDR3 is CASTGQANYGYTF. Here the CDR3 DNA reads TGCGCCAGCACCGGGCAGGCTAACTATGGCTACACCTTC.

This chain connects TRBV7-9 to TRBJ1-2; D gene uncertain. V lost 5 bases and J lost 6, with 13 bases in between. This CDR3 has 13 amino acids. Germline loops: CDR1 SEHNR, CDR2 FQNEAQ (reference sequence). The CDR3 nucleotides are TGTGCCAGCAGCGTTGAAAATCAGGATGGCTACACCTTC. Translation gives CASSVENQDGYTF.

This chain links TRBV5-6 with TRBJ2-7; D not certain. V lost 4 bases to trimming and J lost 0 bases, with 8 bases between them. CDR3 length: 13 residues. Germline V CDR1 and CDR2: SGHDT, YYEEEE. CDR3: CASSQMNSYEQYF. DNA for the CDR3: TGTGCCAGCAGCCAAATGAACTCCTACGAGCAGTACTTC.

The genes are TRBV30 and TRBJ2-7; 9 nucleotides agree with TRBD2. V trimming: 0 bases; J trimming: 4 bases; junction bases outside the gene matches: 4. The CDR3 has 14 residues. The germline gives CDR1 GTSNPN, CDR2 SVGIG (reference sequence). CDR3 in amino acids: CAWSVLAGAYEQYF. Here the CDR3 DNA reads TGTGCCTGGAGTGTATTAGCGGGGGCGTACGAGCAGTACTTC.

This chain links TRBV30 with TRBJ1-1; D unresolved. Germline V gives CDR1 GTSNPN, CDR2 SVGIG (reference sequence). The CDR3 length is 11 residues. The V end lost 2 bases, the J end lost 6 bases, and 7 bases lay between the germline ends. The CDR3 DNA follows: TGTGCCTGGAGTCAAGGCGCTGAAGCTTTCTTT. Translating gives CAWSQGAEAFF.

This clonotype was recorded once. For the CDR3, the DNA is TGTGCCAGCAGCCAAGGCAGGTACCACGAGCAGTACTTC. This translates into CASSQGRYHEQYF. V and J are TRBV3-1 and TRBJ2-7; D ambiguous. V shed 1 base and J shed 5 bases, with 9 bases lying between them. CDR3 length: 13 amino acids. Germline V gene data show CDR1 as LGHDT and CDR2 as YNNKEL (reference sequence).

The V and J genes are TRBV7-8 and TRBJ1-5; 10 bases map to TRBD1. Trimming cost V 4 bases and J 1 base; bases outside gene matches: 4. Per the germline V gene, CDR1 is SGHVS and CDR2 is FQNEAQ. This CDR3 spans 16 amino acids. The chain's CDR3 is CASSSDRGISNQPQHF. The CDR3 coding sequence is TGTGCCAGCAGCTCGGACAGGGGGATAAGCAATCAGCCCCAGCATTTT.

This rearrangement joins TRBV28 to TRBJ1-5; D gene ambiguous. CDR3 length: 13 amino acids. The V end lost 5 bases, the J end lost 1 base, and 6 bases lay between the germline ends. Germline values: CDR1 MDHEN, CDR2 SYDVKM. The CDR3, as DNA: TGTGCCAGCAGTCGCCAAAGCAATCAGCCCCAGCATTTT. Its protein is CASSRQSNQPQHF.

About this clonotype itself: Compared with germline, one end of the junction differs, possibly owing to a read error. This rearrangement joins TRBV15 to TRBJ2-1, with 7 bases identical to TRBD2. The CDR3 contains 11 residues. Germline values: CDR1 LNHNV, CDR2 YYDKDF (reference sequence). The CDR3 here is CATSRSGRILF. The CDR3 bases are TGTGCCACCAGCAGGTCCGGGAGGATACTTTTC. Looking up the rest from reference TRBV15 and TRBJ2-1 gives the full variable domain: DAMVIQNPRYQVTQFGKPVTLSCSQTLNHNVMYWYQQKSSQAPKLLFHYYDKDFNNEADTPDNFQSRRPNTSFCFLDIRSPGLGDTAMYLCATSRSGRILFGPGTRLTVL.

V and J are TRBV28 and TRBJ2-7; 14 nucleotides line up with TRBD2. Losses at the gene ends were 3 bases for V and 2 bases for J; bases not matched to a gene: 12. Looked up from germline, CDR1 is MDHEN and CDR2 is SYDVKM. This CDR3 contains 19 residues. CDR3 sequence: CASSLGFGTSGGLAYEQYF. CDR3 DNA sequence: TGTGCCAGCAGTTTGGGATTCGGGACTAGCGGGGGTCTCGCCTACGAGCAGTACTTC. The full variable domain, with the rest looked up from reference TRBV28 and TRBJ2-7, is DVKVTQSSRYLVKRTGEKVFLECVQDMDHENMFWYRQDPGLGLRLIYFSYDVKMKEKGDIPEGYSVSREKKERFSLILESASTNQTSMYLCASSLGFGTSGGLAYEQYFGPGTRLTVT.

This clonotype occurred once. The CDR3 DNA sequence: TGCGCCAGCAGTCAATCTAGGGGGTACTATGGCTACACCTTC. It translates to CASSQSRGYYGYTF. The chain employs TRBV23-1 and TRBJ1-2, with D perhaps TRBD1 (6 bases). TRBV23-1 belongs to the ORF category, with a function that is uncertain. The CDR3 covers 14 residues. Trimming took off 0 bases at V and 3 bases at J, with 8 bases between the two ends.

V is TRBV7-3 and J is TRBJ2-7; 7 positions match TRBD1. CDR1 and CDR2 (germline): SGHTA, FQGTGA. The J segment lost 4 bases and the V segment lost 5 bases, leaving 8 bases of the junction unmatched. The CDR3 totals 14 residues. The chain's CDR3 is CASSLYRGSYEQYF. CDR3 nucleotide sequence: TGTGCCAGCAGCCTCTACAGGGGAAGTTACGAGCAGTACTTC.

The gene calls are TRBV4-1 and TRBJ2-7; 11 bases line up with TRBD2. This CDR3 is built from 15 residues. The trim removed 3 bases at V and 2 bases at J, leaving 3 bases unmatched. The germline V gene encodes CDR1 MGHRA and CDR2 YSYEKL. This CDR3 reads CASSQGLAETYEQYF. Here the CDR3 DNA reads TGCGCCAGCAGCCAGGGACTAGCGGAGACCTACGAGCAGTACTTC.

The chain is built from TRBV27 and TRBJ2-1; the D gene is possibly TRBD2 (6 bases). V was shortened by 2 bases and J by 10 bases, with 12 bases between the two germline ends. CDR3 length: 13 residues. CDR1 is MNHEY and CDR2 is SMNVEV in the germline V gene (reference sequence). CDR3 in DNA: TGTGCCAGCAGTTTAAACCTGGAGGGAGAGCAGTTCTTC. Protein sequence: CASSLNLEGEQFF.

J is TRBJ2-1 and V is TRBV30; possible D gene TRBD2, 5 bases. Trimming pared 0 bases from V and 7 bases from J, leaving 7 bases between. In germline, CDR1 is GTSNPN, CDR2 SVGIG (reference sequence). This CDR3 spans 12 amino acids. DNA of the CDR3: TGTGCCTGGAGTGTACTAGGGAATGAGCAGTTCTTC. The encoded protein is CAWSVLGNEQFF.

The chain uses TRBV29-1 and TRBJ2-1; 7 nucleotides align to TRBD1. This CDR3 region has 12 residues. The germline V gene encodes CDR1 SQVTM and CDR2 ANQGSEA. V trimming: 7 bases; J trimming: 4 bases; junction bases outside the gene matches: 4. The CDR3 loop reads CSAGTAYNEQFF. DNA of the CDR3: TGCAGCGCCGGGACAGCGTACAATGAGCAGTTCTTC.

The chain uses TRBV27 and TRBJ2-5, with a possible D match to TRBD2 (6 bases). Germline lookup yields CDR1 MNHEY and CDR2 SMNVEV (reference sequence). V was pared by 6 bases and J by 4 bases, with 18 bases between. The CDR3 covers 15 residues. The CDR3 sequence is CASSPDIAGRETQYF. CDR3 DNA: TGTGCCAGCAGCCCTGACATAGCCGGGAGAGAGACCCAGTACTTC.

The J gene is TRBJ1-6, the V gene TRBV14; D call uncertain. The CDR3 runs 11 residues. The germline CDR1 and CDR2 sequences are SGHDN and FVKESK. V shed 3 bases and J shed 15 bases, with 9 bases lying between them. The CDR3 DNA is TGTGCCAGCAGCCACGGAGGGAACCTCCACTTT. Translation: CASSHGGNLHF.